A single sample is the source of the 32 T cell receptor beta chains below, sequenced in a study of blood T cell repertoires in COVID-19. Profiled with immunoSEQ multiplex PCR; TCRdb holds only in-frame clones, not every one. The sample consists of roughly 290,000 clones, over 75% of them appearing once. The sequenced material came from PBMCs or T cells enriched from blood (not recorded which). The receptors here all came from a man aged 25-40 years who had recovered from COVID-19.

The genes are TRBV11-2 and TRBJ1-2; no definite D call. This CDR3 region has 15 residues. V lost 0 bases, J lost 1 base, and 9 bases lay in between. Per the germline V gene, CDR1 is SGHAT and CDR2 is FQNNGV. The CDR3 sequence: CASSLDGSINYGYTF. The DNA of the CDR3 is TGTGCCAGCAGCTTAGATGGCAGTATTAACTATGGCTACACCTTC.

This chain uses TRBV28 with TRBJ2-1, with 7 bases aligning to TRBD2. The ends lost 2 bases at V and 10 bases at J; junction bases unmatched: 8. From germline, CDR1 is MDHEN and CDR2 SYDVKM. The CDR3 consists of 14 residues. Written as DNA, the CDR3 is TGTGCCAGCAGTTTAGTGGGAGGGTCGCAGGAGCAGTTCTTC. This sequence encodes CASSLVGGSQEQFF. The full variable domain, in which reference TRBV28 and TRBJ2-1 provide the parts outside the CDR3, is DVKVTQSSRYLVKRTGEKVFLECVQDMDHENMFWYRQDPGLGLRLIYFSYDVKMKEKGDIPEGYSVSREKKERFSLILESASTNQTSMYLCASSLVGGSQEQFFGPGTRLTVL.

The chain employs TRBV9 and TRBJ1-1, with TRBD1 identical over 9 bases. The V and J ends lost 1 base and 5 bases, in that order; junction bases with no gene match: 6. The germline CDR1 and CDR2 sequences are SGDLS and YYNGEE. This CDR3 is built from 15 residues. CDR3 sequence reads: CASSVRPGTGTEAFF. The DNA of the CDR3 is TGTGCCAGCAGCGTACGTCCCGGGACAGGGACTGAAGCTTTCTTT.

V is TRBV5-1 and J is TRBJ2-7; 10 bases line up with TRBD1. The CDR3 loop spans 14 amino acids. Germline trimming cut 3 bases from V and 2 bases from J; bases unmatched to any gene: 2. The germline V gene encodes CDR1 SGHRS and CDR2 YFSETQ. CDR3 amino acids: CASSSDRGAYEQYF. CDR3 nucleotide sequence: TGCGCCAGCAGCTCGGACAGGGGGGCCTACGAGCAGTACTTC.

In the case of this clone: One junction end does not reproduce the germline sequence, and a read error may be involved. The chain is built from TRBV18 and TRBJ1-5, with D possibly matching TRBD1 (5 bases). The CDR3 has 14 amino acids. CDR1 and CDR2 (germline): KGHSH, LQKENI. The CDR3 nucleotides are TGTGCCAGCTCACCGTCGACGGACAATCGGCCCCAGCATTTT. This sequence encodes CASSPSTDNRPQHF.

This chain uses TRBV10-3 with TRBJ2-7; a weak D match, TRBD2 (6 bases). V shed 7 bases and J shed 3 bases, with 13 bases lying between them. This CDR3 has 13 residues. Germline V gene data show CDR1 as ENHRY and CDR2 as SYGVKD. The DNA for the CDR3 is TGTGCCATCATGGGGGGTCAATTCTACGAGCAGTACTTC. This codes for CAIMGGQFYEQYF.

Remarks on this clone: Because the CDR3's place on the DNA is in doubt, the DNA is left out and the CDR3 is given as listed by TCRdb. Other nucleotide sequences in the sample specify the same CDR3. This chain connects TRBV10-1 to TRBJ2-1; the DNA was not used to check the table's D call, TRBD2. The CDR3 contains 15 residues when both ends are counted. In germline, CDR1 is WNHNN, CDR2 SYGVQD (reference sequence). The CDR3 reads CASSVYGCSNNEQFF.

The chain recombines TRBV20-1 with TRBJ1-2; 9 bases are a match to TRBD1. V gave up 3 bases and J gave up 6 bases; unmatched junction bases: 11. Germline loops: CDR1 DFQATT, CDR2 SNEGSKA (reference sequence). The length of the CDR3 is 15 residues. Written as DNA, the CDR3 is TGCAGTGCTAGTGATATCGACAGGGGGACGGATGGCTACACCTTC. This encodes CSASDIDRGTDGYTF.

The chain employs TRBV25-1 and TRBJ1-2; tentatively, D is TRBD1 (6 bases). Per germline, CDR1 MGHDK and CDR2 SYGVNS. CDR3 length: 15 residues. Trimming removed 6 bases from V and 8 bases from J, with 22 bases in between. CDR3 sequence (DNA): TGTGCCAGCAGATCCGGGAAGCGGGGGCTCTGGGGCTACACCTTC. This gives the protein CASRSGKRGLWGYTF.

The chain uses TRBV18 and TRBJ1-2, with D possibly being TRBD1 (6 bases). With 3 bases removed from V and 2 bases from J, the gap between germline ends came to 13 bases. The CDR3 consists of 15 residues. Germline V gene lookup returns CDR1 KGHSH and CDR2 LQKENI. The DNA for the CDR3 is TGTGCCAGCTCACCTGGACAGTCGTCGAACTATGGCTACACCTTC. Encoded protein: CASSPGQSSNYGYTF.

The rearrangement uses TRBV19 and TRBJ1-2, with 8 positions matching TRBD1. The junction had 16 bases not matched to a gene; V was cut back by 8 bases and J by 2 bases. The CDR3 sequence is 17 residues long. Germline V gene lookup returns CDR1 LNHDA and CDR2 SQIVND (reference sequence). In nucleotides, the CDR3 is TGTGCCAGTGATGACTTCTCCGGGACAGGTGGGAACTATGGCTACACCTTC. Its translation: CASDDFSGTGGNYGYTF.

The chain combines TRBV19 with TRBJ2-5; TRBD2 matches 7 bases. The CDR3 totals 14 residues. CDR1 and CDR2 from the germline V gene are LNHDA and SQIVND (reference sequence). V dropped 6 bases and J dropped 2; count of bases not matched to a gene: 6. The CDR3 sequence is CASSDLGGQETQYF. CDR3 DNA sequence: TGTGCCAGTAGCGACCTGGGAGGGCAAGAGACCCAGTACTTC.

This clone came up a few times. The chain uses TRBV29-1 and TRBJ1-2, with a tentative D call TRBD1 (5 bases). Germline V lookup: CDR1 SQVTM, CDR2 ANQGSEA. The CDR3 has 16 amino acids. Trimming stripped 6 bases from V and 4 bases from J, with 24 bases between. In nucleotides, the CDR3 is TGCAGCGTCGACAGTTCAGGGCGTCTTCAGGGCTATGGCTACACCTTC. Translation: CSVDSSGRLQGYGYTF.

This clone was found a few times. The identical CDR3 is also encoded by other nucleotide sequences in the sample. As DNA, the CDR3 is TGCGCCAGCAGCTTGGACGGCACTGAAGCTTTCTTT. Residues: CASSLDGTEAFF. The chain couples TRBV5-1 to TRBJ1-1; unclear D gene. CDR1 and CDR2 from the germline V gene are SGHRS and YFSETQ. The CDR3 has 12 amino acids. V was pared by 0 bases and J by 4 bases, with 4 bases between.

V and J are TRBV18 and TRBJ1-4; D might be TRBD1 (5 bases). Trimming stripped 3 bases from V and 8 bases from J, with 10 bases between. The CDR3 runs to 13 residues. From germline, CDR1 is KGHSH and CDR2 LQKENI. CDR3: CASSPGLTEKLFF. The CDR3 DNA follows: TGTGCCAGCTCACCGGGACTGACGGAAAAACTGTTTTTT. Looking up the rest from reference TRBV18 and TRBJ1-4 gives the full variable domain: NAGVMQNPRHLVRRRGQEARLRCSPMKGHSHVYWYRQLPEEGLKFMVYLQKENIIDESGMPKERFSAEFPKEGPSILRIQQVVRGDSAAYFCASSPGLTEKLFFGSGTQLSVL.

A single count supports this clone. CDR3 protein: CASSYRENQPQHF. In nucleotides, the CDR3 is TGTGCCAGCTCCTACAGGGAAAATCAGCCCCAGCATTTT. This rearrangement joins TRBV27 to TRBJ1-5, with a tentative D call TRBD1 (6 bases). V shed 8 bases and J shed 4 bases, with 12 bases lying between them. The CDR3 loop spans 13 amino acids. Germline V gene sequence: CDR1 MNHEY, CDR2 SMNVEV (reference sequence).

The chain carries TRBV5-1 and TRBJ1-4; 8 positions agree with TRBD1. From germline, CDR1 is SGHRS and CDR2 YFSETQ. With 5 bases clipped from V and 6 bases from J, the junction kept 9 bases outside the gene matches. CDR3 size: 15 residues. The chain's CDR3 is CASRTTGDFDEKLFF. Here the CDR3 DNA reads TGCGCCAGCAGAACGACAGGGGACTTTGATGAAAAACTGTTTTTT.

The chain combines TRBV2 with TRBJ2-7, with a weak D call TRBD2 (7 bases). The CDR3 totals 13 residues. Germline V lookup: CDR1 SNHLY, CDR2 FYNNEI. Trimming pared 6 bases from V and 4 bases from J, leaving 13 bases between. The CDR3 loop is CASSGGLGYEQYF. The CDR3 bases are TGTGCCAGCAGCGGGGGGCTGGGTTACGAGCAGTACTTC.

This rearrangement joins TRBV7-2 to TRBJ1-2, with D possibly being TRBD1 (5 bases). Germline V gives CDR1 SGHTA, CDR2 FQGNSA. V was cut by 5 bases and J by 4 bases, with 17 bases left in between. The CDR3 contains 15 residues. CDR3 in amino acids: CASSIRDIRSYGYTF. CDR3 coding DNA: TGTGCCAGCAGCATCAGGGATATACGTAGCTATGGCTACACCTTC.

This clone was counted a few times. The CDR3 nucleotides read TGCGCCAGCAGCCTAACCAGGACTAGCGGAGATAAGTACCAAGAGACCCAGTACTTC. Protein: CASSLTRTSGDKYQETQYF. This chain uses TRBV4-3 with TRBJ2-5; 10 nucleotides match TRBD2. Germline V gene lookup returns CDR1 LGHNA and CDR2 YSLEER. This CDR3 comprises 19 residues. V lost 4 bases and J lost 0; bases outside the gene matches: 14.

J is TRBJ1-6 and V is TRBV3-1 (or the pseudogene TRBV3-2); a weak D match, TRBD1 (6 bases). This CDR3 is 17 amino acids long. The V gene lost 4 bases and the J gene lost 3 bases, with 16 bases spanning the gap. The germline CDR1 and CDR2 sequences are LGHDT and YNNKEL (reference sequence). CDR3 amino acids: CASSRQGPEHYNSPLHF. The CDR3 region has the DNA TGTGCCAGCAGCCGCCAGGGGCCAGAGCACTATAATTCACCCCTCCACTTT.

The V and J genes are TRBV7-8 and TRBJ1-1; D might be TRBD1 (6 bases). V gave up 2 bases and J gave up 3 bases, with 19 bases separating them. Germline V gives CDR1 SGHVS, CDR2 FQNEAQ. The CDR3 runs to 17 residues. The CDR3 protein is CASSLSILSGQYTEAFF. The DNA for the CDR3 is TGTGCCAGCAGCTTATCCATTCTAAGCGGACAGTACACTGAAGCTTTCTTT. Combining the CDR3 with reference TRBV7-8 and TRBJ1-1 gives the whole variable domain GAGVSQSPRYKVAKRGQDVALRCDPISGHVSLFWYQQALGQGPEFLTYFQNEAQLDKSGLPSDRFFAERPEGSVSTLKIQRTQQEDSAVYLCASSLSILSGQYTEAFFGQGTRLTVV.

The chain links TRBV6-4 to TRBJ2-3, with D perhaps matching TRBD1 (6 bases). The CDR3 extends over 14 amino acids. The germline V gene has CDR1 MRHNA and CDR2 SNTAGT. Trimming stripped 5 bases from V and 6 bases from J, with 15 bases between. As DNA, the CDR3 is TGTGCCAGCAGTCGTGGACAGCAAGGGGATACGCAGTATTTT. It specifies CASSRGQQGDTQYF.

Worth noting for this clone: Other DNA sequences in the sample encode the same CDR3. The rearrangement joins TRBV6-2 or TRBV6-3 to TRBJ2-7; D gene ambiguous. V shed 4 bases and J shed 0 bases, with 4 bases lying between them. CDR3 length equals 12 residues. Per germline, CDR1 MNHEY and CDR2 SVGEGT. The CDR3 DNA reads TGTGCCAGCAGTTTTAGCTCCTACGAGCAGTACTTC. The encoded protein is CASSFSSYEQYF.

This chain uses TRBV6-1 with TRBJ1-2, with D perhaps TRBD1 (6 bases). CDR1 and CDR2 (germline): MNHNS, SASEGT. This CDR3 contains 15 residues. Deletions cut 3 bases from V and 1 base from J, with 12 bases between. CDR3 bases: TGTGCCAGCAGTGAGGACAGAGAAATTAACTATGGCTACACCTTC. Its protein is CASSEDREINYGYTF.

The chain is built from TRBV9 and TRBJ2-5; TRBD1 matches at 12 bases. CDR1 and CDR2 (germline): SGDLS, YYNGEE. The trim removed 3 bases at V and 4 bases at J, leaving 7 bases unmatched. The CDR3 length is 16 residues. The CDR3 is CASSAPGQGALETQYF. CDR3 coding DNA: TGTGCCAGCAGCGCTCCGGGACAGGGGGCATTAGAGACCCAGTACTTC.

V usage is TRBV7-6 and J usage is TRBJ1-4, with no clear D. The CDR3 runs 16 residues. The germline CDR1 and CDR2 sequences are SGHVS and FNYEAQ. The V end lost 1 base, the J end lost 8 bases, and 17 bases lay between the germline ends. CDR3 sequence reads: CASSLEPPRTEEKLFF. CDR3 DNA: TGTGCCAGCAGCTTAGAACCCCCCAGGACTGAAGAAAAACTGTTTTTT.

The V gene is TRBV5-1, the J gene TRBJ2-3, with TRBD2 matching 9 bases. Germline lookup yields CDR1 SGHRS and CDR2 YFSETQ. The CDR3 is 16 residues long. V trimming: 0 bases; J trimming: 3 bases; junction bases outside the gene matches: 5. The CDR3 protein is CASSLGPSGVTDTQYF. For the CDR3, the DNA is TGCGCCAGCAGCTTGGGTCCTAGCGGGGTAACAGATACGCAGTATTTT. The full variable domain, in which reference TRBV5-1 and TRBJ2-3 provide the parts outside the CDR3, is KAGVTQTPRYLIKTRGQQVTLSCSPISGHRSVSWYQQTPGQGLQFLFEYFSETQRNKGNFPGRFSGRQFSNSRSEMNVSTLELGDSALYLCASSLGPSGVTDTQYFGPGTRLTVL.

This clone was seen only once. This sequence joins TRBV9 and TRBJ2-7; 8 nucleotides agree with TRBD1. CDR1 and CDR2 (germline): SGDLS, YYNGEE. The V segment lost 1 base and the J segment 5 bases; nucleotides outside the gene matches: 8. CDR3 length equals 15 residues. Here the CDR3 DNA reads TGTGCCAGCAGCGTACGGCCAGGGGGCGTAAACGAGCAGTACTTC. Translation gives CASSVRPGGVNEQYF. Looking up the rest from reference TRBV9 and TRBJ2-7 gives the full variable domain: DSGVTQTPKHLITATGQRVTLRCSPRSGDLSVYWYQQSLDQGLQFLIQYYNGEERAKGNILERFSAQQFPDLHSELNLSSLELGDSALYFCASSVRPGGVNEQYFGPGTRLTVT.

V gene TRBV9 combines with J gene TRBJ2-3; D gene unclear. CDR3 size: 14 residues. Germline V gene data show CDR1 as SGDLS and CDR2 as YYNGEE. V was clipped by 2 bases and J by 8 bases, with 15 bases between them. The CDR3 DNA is TGTGCCAGCAGCGTGGCTGCACCTCGTGGTACGCAGTATTTT. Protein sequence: CASSVAAPRGTQYF.

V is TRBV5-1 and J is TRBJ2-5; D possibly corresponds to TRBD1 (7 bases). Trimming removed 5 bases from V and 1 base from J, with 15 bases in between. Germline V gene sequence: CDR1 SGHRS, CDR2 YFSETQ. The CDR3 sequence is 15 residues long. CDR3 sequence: CASSGQGGLQETQYF. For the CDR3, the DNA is TGCGCCAGCAGTGGGCAGGGGGGTCTCCAAGAGACCCAGTACTTC.

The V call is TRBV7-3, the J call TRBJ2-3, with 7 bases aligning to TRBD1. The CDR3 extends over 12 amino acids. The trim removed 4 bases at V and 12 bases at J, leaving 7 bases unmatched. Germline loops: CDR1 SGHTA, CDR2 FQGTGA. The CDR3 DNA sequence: TGTGCCAGCAGCTCAGGGACAGAACGACAGTATTTT. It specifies CASSSGTERQYF.